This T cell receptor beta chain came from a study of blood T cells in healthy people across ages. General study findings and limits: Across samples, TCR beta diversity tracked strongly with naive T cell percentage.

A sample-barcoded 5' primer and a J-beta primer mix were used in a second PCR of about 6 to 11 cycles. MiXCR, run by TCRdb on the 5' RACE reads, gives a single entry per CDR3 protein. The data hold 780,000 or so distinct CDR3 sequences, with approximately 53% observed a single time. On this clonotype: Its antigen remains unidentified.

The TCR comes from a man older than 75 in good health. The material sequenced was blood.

The CDR3 protein is CASSLGSRGWTNEQFF. CDR3 coding DNA: TGCGCCAGCAGCTTGGGAAGTCGGGGGTGGACCAATGAGCAGTTCTTC. The chain combines TRBV5-1 with TRBJ2-1; TRBD2 is a possible D gene (6 bases). CDR3 length equals 16 residues. Germline lookup yields CDR1 SGHRS and CDR2 YFSETQ. Trimming shortened V by 0 bases and J by 6 bases, and 16 bases separated the two germline ends.